These 19 T cell receptor beta chains came from one sample sequenced in a study of T cells in tuberculosis. Repertoires were generated with immunoSEQ multiplex PCR, while TCRdb's copy carries only in-frame clones and drops some. The data contain roughly 92,000 clones, approximately 91% of them singletons. Thawed, overnight-rested PBMC were stained with GMM-loaded CD1B tetramer, viability dye and anti-CD3, then sorted. C32 glucose monomycolate from Rhodococcus equi was loaded onto the CD1B tetramers. The sequencing input was CD1b-GMM tetramer-negative cells sorted from PBMCs. The receptors here all came from an adult woman with latent tuberculosis.

The chain combines TRBV5-1 with TRBJ2-3; 7 bases align to TRBD1. CDR1 and CDR2 from the germline V gene are SGHRS and YFSETQ. The length of the CDR3 is 18 residues. V lost 4 bases, J lost 6 bases, and 20 bases stayed unmatched. The CDR3 bases are TGCGCCAGCAGCGCGAAGGGACAGACTAACCGGAGATTCGATACGCAGTATTTT. Translation gives CASSAKGQTNRRFDTQYF.

The count of this clone is one. V usage is TRBV6-1 and J usage is TRBJ2-4, with 7 bases matching TRBD1. V was clipped by 4 bases and J by 8 bases; unmatched bases: 5. Looked up from germline, CDR1 is MNHNS and CDR2 is SASEGT. This CDR3 region has 13 residues. The CDR3 DNA sequence: TGTGCCAGCAGTGGACAGGGCTGGGACATTCAGTACTTC. It codes for CASSGQGWDIQYF.

V usage is TRBV4-1 and J usage is TRBJ2-1; possible D gene TRBD1, 6 bases. V lost 1 base and J lost 2, with 21 bases in between. The CDR3 consists of 19 residues. Germline values: CDR1 MGHRA, CDR2 YSYEKL. CDR3 nucleotides: TGCGCCAGCAGCCAAGGAGGAACCGGGACATTATTGGCCTACAATGAGCAGTTCTTC. It yields the protein CASSQGGTGTLLAYNEQFF.

The rearrangement links TRBV11-1 to TRBJ2-3; D might be TRBD2 (5 bases). Trimming took off 5 bases at V and 0 bases at J, with 12 bases between the two ends. This CDR3 is 15 amino acids long. Germline lookup yields CDR1 SGHAT and CDR2 FQDESV (reference sequence). The CDR3 sequence: CASSPRVRSTDTQYF. In nucleotides, the CDR3 is TGTGCCAGCAGCCCGAGGGTGCGGAGCACAGATACGCAGTATTTT.

To note about this clone: Other DNA sequences within the sample encode an identical CDR3. This chain links TRBV2 with TRBJ2-3; D unclear. The CDR3 is 14 amino acids. CDR1 SNHLY and CDR2 FYNNEI come from the germline V gene. V lost 6 bases and J lost 1, with 11 bases in between. For the CDR3, the DNA is TGTGCCAGCAGCCTTTCACCGGGCACAGATACGCAGTATTTT. Its protein product is CASSLSPGTDTQYF.

This clone came up once. The chain combines TRBV4-1 with TRBJ1-6; unclear D gene. V was clipped by 6 bases and J by 0 bases, with 9 bases between them. The CDR3 has 15 residues. Germline V gene data show CDR1 as MGHRA and CDR2 as YSYEKL. CDR3 residues: CASRGGVSYNSPLHF. The DNA of the CDR3 is TGCGCCAGCAGGGGAGGAGTCTCCTATAATTCACCCCTCCACTTT.

The V gene is TRBV6-1, the J gene TRBJ1-1, with D perhaps TRBD1 (6 bases). With 2 bases removed from V and 10 bases from J, the gap between germline ends came to 14 bases. The germline gives CDR1 MNHNS, CDR2 SASEGT. CDR3 size: 13 residues. This chain's CDR3 is CASSESPGRGAFF. The CDR3 DNA is TGTGCCAGCAGTGAAAGTCCAGGCAGGGGAGCTTTCTTT.

The rearrangement uses TRBV5-4 and TRBJ1-1; possibly TRBD1 for D (5 bases). V lost 3 bases, J lost 1 base, and 22 bases lay in between. The CDR3 has 18 residues. Germline V lookup: CDR1 SGHNT, CDR2 YYREEE (reference sequence). The CDR3 here is CASSSRGTGGWKNTEAFF. DNA of the CDR3: TGTGCCAGCAGCTCCCGGGGGACTGGTGGGTGGAAGAACACTGAAGCTTTCTTT.

The chain links TRBV7-9 to TRBJ1-2, with unresolved D. Trimming removed 1 base from V and 1 base from J, with 10 bases in between. The CDR3 covers 15 residues. Germline CDR1 reads SEHNR; CDR2 reads FQNEAQ (reference sequence). The CDR3 sequence: CASSLVIGNNYGYTF. The CDR3 DNA reads TGTGCCAGCAGCTTAGTAATCGGGAATAACTATGGCTACACCTTC.

The chain is built from TRBV12-5 and TRBJ2-7; 7 bases are a match to TRBD1. V lost 2 bases and J lost 1; bases outside the gene matches: 5. CDR1 is LGHNT and CDR2 is FRNRAP in the germline V gene. The CDR3 spans 15 residues. CDR3 in amino acids: CASGLSGTASYEQYF. In DNA form, the CDR3 reads TGTGCTAGTGGTTTGTCCGGGACAGCTTCCTACGAGCAGTACTTC.

The gene calls are TRBV5-1 and TRBJ2-2; D is unclear. V lost 2 bases and J lost 1, with 6 bases in between. The CDR3 length is 14 residues. CDR1 and CDR2 (germline): SGHRS, YFSETQ. CDR3 residues: CASSLSLNTGELFF. CDR3 nucleotide sequence: TGCGCCAGCAGCTTATCATTGAACACCGGGGAGCTGTTTTTT. The variable domain in full, completed from reference TRBV5-1 and TRBJ2-2, reads KAGVTQTPRYLIKTRGQQVTLSCSPISGHRSVSWYQQTPGQGLQFLFEYFSETQRNKGNFPGRFSGRQFSNSRSEMNVSTLELGDSALYLCASSLSLNTGELFFGEGSRLTVL.

The chain employs TRBV5-1 and TRBJ2-1; 10 bases map to TRBD2. The CDR3 has 14 residues. Germline assignment: CDR1 SGHRS and CDR2 YFSETQ. Trimming cost V 3 bases and J 6 bases; bases outside gene matches: 3. This CDR3 is CASSSGLASNEQFF. The CDR3 DNA is TGCGCCAGCAGCTCGGGACTAGCGAGCAATGAGCAGTTCTTC.

This chain connects TRBV7-8 to TRBJ2-1; 8 bases align to TRBD2. Unmatched junction bases numbered 4, after V lost 0 bases and J lost 9 bases. The CDR3 is made up of 14 amino acids. Germline lookup yields CDR1 SGHVS and CDR2 FQNEAQ. CDR3 coding DNA: TGTGCCAGCAGCTTAGCGGGACTAGTTGGTGAGCAGTTCTTC. This codes for CASSLAGLVGEQFF. Complete variable domain (other parts from reference TRBV7-8 and TRBJ2-1): GAGVSQSPRYKVAKRGQDVALRCDPISGHVSLFWYQQALGQGPEFLTYFQNEAQLDKSGLPSDRFFAERPEGSVSTLKIQRTQQEDSAVYLCASSLAGLVGEQFFGPGTRLTVL.

CDR3 nucleotides: TGTGCCAGCAGCCCTGGACAGCTTAGCACAGATACGCAGTATTTT. Translating it yields CASSPGQLSTDTQYF. The chain employs TRBV9 and TRBJ2-3; a possible D gene is TRBD1 (6 bases). CDR3 length: 15 amino acids. Germline CDR1 SGDLS, CDR2 YYNGEE. The V end was cut by 4 bases, the J end by 0 bases, with 12 bases between.

The rearrangement joins TRBV6-5 to TRBJ2-7; D is unresolved. The CDR3 loop spans 13 amino acids. The V gene's germline CDR1 is MNHEY and CDR2 SVGAGI. The V gene lost 5 bases and the J gene lost 0 bases, with 8 bases spanning the gap. The CDR3 nucleotides read TGTGCCAGCAGTCTACTAAACTCCTACGAGCAGTACTTC. Translation gives CASSLLNSYEQYF.

This clone occurred a few times. CDR3 bases: TGTGCCAGCAGCCTCCGAGCGGGGGGGCCGAGGGGTGAGCAGTTCTTC. Translation: CASSLRAGGPRGEQFF. The chain employs TRBV5-4 and TRBJ2-1, with 10 bases identical to TRBD2. The CDR3 spans 16 residues. J gave up 9 bases and V 4 bases, and 13 bases lay outside the gene matches. Germline values: CDR1 SGHNT, CDR2 YYREEE (reference sequence).

DNA of the CDR3: TGTGCCAGCAGTCCCTTAAGGACAGGGGTTGAAAAACTGTTTTTT. As protein: CASSPLRTGVEKLFF. The chain recombines TRBV28 with TRBJ1-4; 9 bases line up with TRBD1. The germline V gene encodes CDR1 MDHEN and CDR2 SYDVKM. V gave up 5 bases and J gave up 7 bases; unmatched junction bases: 8. The CDR3 contains 15 residues. Together with reference TRBV28 and TRBJ1-4, the CDR3 gives the full variable domain: DVKVTQSSRYLVKRTGEKVFLECVQDMDHENMFWYRQDPGLGLRLIYFSYDVKMKEKGDIPEGYSVSREKKERFSLILESASTNQTSMYLCASSPLRTGVEKLFFGSGTQLSVL.

The chain combines TRBV19 with TRBJ1-1; no definite D call. Trimming shortened V by 0 bases and J by 3 bases, and 5 bases separated the two germline ends. Germline-derived CDR1 and CDR2 are LNHDA and SQIVND (reference sequence). The CDR3 is 13 amino acids. The CDR3 nucleotides read TGTGCCAGTAGTATAGATAGTGACACTGAAGCTTTCTTT. Translating gives CASSIDSDTEAFF.

The rearrangement uses TRBV30 and TRBJ2-7; 9 bases align to TRBD1. The CDR3 consists of 15 residues. The J segment lost 3 bases and the V segment lost 0 bases, leaving 6 bases of the junction unmatched. CDR1 and CDR2 (germline): GTSNPN, SVGIG (reference sequence). The CDR3 is CAWSVGTGRIYEQYF. The CDR3 coding sequence is TGTGCCTGGAGTGTCGGGACAGGGAGAATCTACGAGCAGTACTTC.